This T cell receptor beta chain stems from a study of shared clonotypes between healthy human individuals. Study-level findings and limits: Non-shared clonotypes were found to have lower generation probabilities than the clonotypes that were shared by all four of the sorted-subset donors. Larger estimated richness was generally seen in naive subsets than in memory subsets.

V lost 0 bases and J lost 5; bases outside the gene matches: 6. CDR1 is SGHNT, CDR2 YYREEE, per germline (reference sequence). The CDR3 totals 18 residues. As concerns this clone: What it binds is unknown.

Clones were sequenced by immunoSEQ multiplex PCR, and TCRdb holds only the in-frame ones, with some missing. The table includes roughly 1,000,000 clones, about 84% detected once. Naive CD45RA+ and memory CD45RA-negative subsets were split from CD4+ cells. The receptor was isolated from a man between 18 and 35 years old in good health. Some clones in this sample may be carry-over from other donors' samples. Sequenced sample: memory CD4+ T cells from PBMCs. The subset: CD45RA-negative fraction. This sequence joins TRBV5-4 and TRBJ2-3, with TRBD2 identical over 16 bases. The DNA of the CDR3 is TGTGCCAGCAGCTTGGAGGGACTAGCGGGAGGGCCTGAAGATACGCAGTATTTT. This codes for CASSLEGLAGGPEDTQYF.